One and the same sample provided the 20 T cell receptor beta chains below, sequenced in a study of regulatory T cells. Study-level points and caveats: Hydrophobic residues at CDR3 positions 6 and 7 were enriched in conventional CD4+ T cells of CD3G-deficient patients.

Amplification used 52 TRBV primers and 13 TRBJ primers. TCRdb keeps only in-frame clones here, not all; method: immunoSEQ multiplex PCR. The sample carries under 35,000 clones, 93% recorded once. No cognate antigen is known for these TCRs. Specimen: conventional CD4+ T cells sorted from blood. These receptors originate from a child aged 2 to 10 with CD3G deficiency.

The chain recombines TRBV28 with TRBJ1-1; perhaps TRBD1 as D (5 bases). V was trimmed by 6 bases and J by 12 bases, leaving 17 bases between them. This CDR3 has 12 residues. Per the germline V gene, CDR1 is MDHEN and CDR2 is SYDVKM. This chain's CDR3 is CASSERRGGTFF. DNA for the CDR3: TGTGCCAGCAGCGAGCGTCGGGGGGGTACTTTCTTT.

This chain joins TRBV28 and TRBJ1-4, with D unclear. The V end was cut by 4 bases, the J end by 2 bases, with 14 bases between. The CDR3 extends over 16 amino acids. CDR1 MDHEN and CDR2 SYDVKM come from the germline V gene. CDR3 nucleotides: TGTGCCAGCAGTTCCTCCAGCATCGCCACTAATGAAAAACTGTTTTTT. This gives the protein CASSSSSIATNEKLFF.

The chain couples TRBV6-6 to TRBJ2-7; 8 bases line up with TRBD2. The trim removed 5 bases at V and 0 bases at J, leaving 9 bases unmatched. Germline V lookup: CDR1 MNHNY, CDR2 SVGAGI (reference sequence). This CDR3 contains 16 residues. CDR3 in amino acids: CASSNGGARSSYEQYF. CDR3 nucleotides: TGTGCCAGCAGTAACGGGGGGGCGCGAAGCTCCTACGAGCAGTACTTC.

The sample holds one count of this clone. The V gene is TRBV28, the J gene TRBJ2-7; 11 positions agree with TRBD2. The CDR3 sequence is 17 residues long. After removal of 1 base from V and 5 bases from J, the junction contained 10 bases not matched to a gene. Per the germline V gene, CDR1 is MDHEN and CDR2 is SYDVKM. CDR3 coding DNA: TGTGCCAGCAGTTTATTGGTAGCGGGAGGGTCCAGGGACGAGCAGTACTTC. Residues: CASSLLVAGGSRDEQYF.

The table lists this clone with a count of one. This chain links TRBV28 with TRBJ1-2, with D uncertain. Per germline, CDR1 MDHEN and CDR2 SYDVKM. The CDR3 is 14 residues long. Deletions cut 2 bases from V and 4 bases from J, with 11 bases between. This CDR3 reads CASSLTGPTYGYTF. The CDR3 nucleotides are TGTGCCAGCAGTTTAACCGGTCCAACCTATGGCTACACCTTC.

This rearrangement joins TRBV28 to TRBJ2-7; 7 nucleotides agree with TRBD2. The CDR3 length is 13 residues. CDR1 MDHEN and CDR2 SYDVKM come from the germline V gene. V gave up 6 bases and J gave up 3 bases; unmatched junction bases: 5. This CDR3 reads CASRGTNRYEQYF. DNA for the CDR3: TGTGCCAGCAGGGGGACTAACCGCTACGAGCAGTACTTC.

The chain combines TRBV6-1 with TRBJ1-5, with D tentatively TRBD1 (5 bases). V was trimmed by 4 bases and J by 5 bases, leaving 9 bases between them. Germline-derived CDR1 and CDR2 are MNHNS and SASEGT. The CDR3 consists of 13 residues. The CDR3 nucleotides are TGTGCCAGCAGTGGCAGGGCCCATCAGCCCCAGCATTTT. This gives the protein CASSGRAHQPQHF.

The V gene is TRBV6-1, the J gene TRBJ2-7; TRBD2 might be the D (6 bases). CDR1 MNHNS and CDR2 SASEGT come from the germline V gene. The CDR3 has 15 residues. Trimming shortened V by 6 bases and J by 1 base, and 16 bases separated the two germline ends. This chain's CDR3 is CASRASGVGSYEQYF. DNA of the CDR3: TGTGCCAGCAGGGCTTCGGGGGTCGGGTCCTACGAGCAGTACTTC.

This chain joins TRBV7-8 and TRBJ2-5; 8 nucleotides match TRBD2. The V gene end was trimmed by 1 base and the J gene end by 4 bases; junction bases not matched to a gene: 2. CDR3 length equals 14 residues. CDR1 and CDR2 from the germline V gene are SGHVS and FQNEAQ. CDR3 nucleotide sequence: TGTGCCAGCAGCTTAGGTCGGGGGGGAGAGACCCAGTACTTC. This codes for CASSLGRGGETQYF.

This chain uses TRBV5-1 with TRBJ2-5; 7 nucleotides align to TRBD2. The CDR3 extends over 15 amino acids. CDR1 is SGHRS and CDR2 is YFSETQ in the germline V gene. The V gene end was trimmed by 1 base and the J gene end by 5 bases; junction bases not matched to a gene: 8. In nucleotides, the CDR3 is TGCGCCAGCAGCTTGACTGGCGGGAGATCTGAGACCCAGTACTTC. Translating it yields CASSLTGGRSETQYF.

This chain links TRBV10-3 with TRBJ2-1, with D perhaps matching TRBD1 or TRBD2 (5 bases each). The ends were cut back, 3 bases at V and 12 bases at J, with 15 bases in the middle. CDR1 is ENHRY, CDR2 SYGVKD, per germline. CDR3 size: 13 residues. Written as DNA, the CDR3 is TGTGCCATCAGTGAAAGGGGACGGGGAGTGCAGTTCTTC. This codes for CAISERGRGVQFF.

The J gene is TRBJ2-7, the V gene TRBV28; no firm D call. This CDR3 spans 13 amino acids. Germline CDR1 MDHEN, CDR2 SYDVKM. V was cut by 6 bases and J by 2 bases, with 11 bases left in between. CDR3 coding DNA: TGTGCCAGCAGCTCTATCAGCCCCTACGAGCAGTACTTC. It encodes CASSSISPYEQYF.

This chain uses TRBV7-8 with TRBJ2-5; D is perhaps TRBD1 or TRBD2 (5 bases each). V lost 5 bases and J 1 base, leaving 8 bases between the germline ends. The CDR3 extends over 13 amino acids. Germline lookup yields CDR1 SGHVS and CDR2 FQNEAQ. CDR3 amino acids: CASSRDLQETQYF. The CDR3 DNA reads as TGTGCCAGCAGCCGGGACCTCCAAGAGACCCAGTACTTC.

The chain links TRBV28 to TRBJ2-1, with D possibly TRBD2 on 5 matching bases. Germline V gene lookup returns CDR1 MDHEN and CDR2 SYDVKM. V was clipped by 4 bases and J by 6 bases, with 25 bases between them. The CDR3 sequence is 18 residues long. CDR3 nucleotides: TGTGCCAGCAGTTCCCTAATCCGAAGCGGAGTCCGGGCCAATGAGCAGTTCTTC. Amino acid sequence: CASSSLIRSGVRANEQFF.

The chain has TRBV18 and TRBJ2-3, with 9 bases matching TRBD1. The CDR3 covers 14 residues. The germline gives CDR1 KGHSH, CDR2 LQKENI. The J segment lost 3 bases and the V segment lost 6 bases, leaving 4 bases of the junction unmatched. The CDR3 spells CASSPDRGTDTQYF. In nucleotides, the CDR3 is TGTGCCAGCTCCCCTGACAGGGGGACAGATACGCAGTATTTT.

The chain joins TRBV7-2 to TRBJ2-7; D is unresolved. V lost 5 bases to trimming and J lost 3 bases, with 11 bases between them. CDR1 and CDR2 (germline): SGHTA, FQGNSA. The CDR3 spans 13 residues. The CDR3 sequence is CASSASPFYEQYF. In DNA form, the CDR3 reads TGTGCCAGCAGCGCAAGTCCCTTCTACGAGCAGTACTTC.

This chain links TRBV11-2 with TRBJ2-6; D gene ambiguous. Germline CDR1 SGHAT, CDR2 FQNNGV. The CDR3 has 13 amino acids. V shed 10 bases and J shed 4 bases, with 11 bases lying between them. The CDR3 sequence: CATGPRGANVLTF. In DNA, the CDR3 is TGTGCCACCGGACCCCGGGGGGCCAACGTCCTGACTTTC.

The DNA for the CDR3 is TGTGCCAGCAGATACGGGGGAAACTCCTACGAGCAGTACTTC. Translated: CASRYGGNSYEQYF. This rearrangement joins TRBV28 to TRBJ2-7; D perhaps matches TRBD2 (6 bases). Trimming took 6 bases from V and 0 from J, leaving 12 bases between them. The CDR3 length is 14 residues. In germline, CDR1 is MDHEN, CDR2 SYDVKM.

This sequence joins TRBV5-1 and TRBJ2-5; D gene ambiguous. The CDR3 covers 15 residues. Looked up from germline, CDR1 is SGHRS and CDR2 is YFSETQ. V was cut by 0 bases and J by 4 bases, with 13 bases left in between. As DNA, the CDR3 is TGCGCCAGCAGCTTGGACCCCGTCTGGGGAGAGACCCAGTACTTC. Translation: CASSLDPVWGETQYF.

This chain uses TRBV30 with TRBJ2-7, with 9 bases fitting TRBD1. Germline trimming cut 6 bases from V and 4 bases from J; bases unmatched to any gene: 7. CDR1 and CDR2 from the germline V gene are GTSNPN and SVGIG (reference sequence). The CDR3 loop spans 13 amino acids. The CDR3 DNA follows: TGTGCCTGTGAGGGGACAGGGATTTACGAGCAGTACTTC. It encodes CACEGTGIYEQYF.